A single sample is the source of the 21 T cell receptor beta chains below, sequenced in a study of vaccination and CD4 T cells after COVID-19. Treatment meaning: roughly 11-day PBMC culture with coronavirus spike peptide pools or control peptides (ViraFEST assay). CD4+ T cells that came from the unexposed donor were collected before the COVID-19 pandemic (2011-2018). For these TCRs, the target antigens are not known. Cultured CD4+ T cell DNA was sequenced using the Oncomine TCR Beta short-read assay. Someone extracted genomic DNA from cultured CD4+ T cells. TCRdb redid the calling of the PCR reads with MiXCR, one entry per CDR3 protein. The sample consists of nearly 7,000 distinct CDR3 sequences, around 32% of them appearing once. The sample was CD4+ T cells from blood, cultured in vitro. These TCRs come from a human donor in good health.

This chain connects TRBV28 to TRBJ2-7, with 16 bases aligning to TRBD2. CDR3 length: 15 residues. Germline V gene sequence: CDR1 MDHEN, CDR2 SYDVKM. Trimming cost V 3 bases and J 7 bases; bases outside gene matches: 3. This CDR3 reads CASSFPGLAGGEQYF. CDR3 in DNA: TGTGCCAGCAGTTTTCCGGGACTAGCGGGAGGGGAGCAGTACTTC.

The gene calls are TRBV6-2 or TRBV6-3 and TRBJ1-5; tentatively, D is TRBD1 (5 bases). The germline CDR1 and CDR2 sequences are MNHEY and SVGEGT. The CDR3 has 16 amino acids. V lost 5 bases and J lost 3, with 17 bases in between. As DNA, the CDR3 is TGTGCCAGCAGTAGGGGACCTCCTCCAGTCAATCAGCCCCAGCATTTT. This codes for CASSRGPPPVNQPQHF.

The rearrangement uses TRBV7-2 and TRBJ2-7; D is tentatively TRBD1 or TRBD2 (5 bases each). CDR1 and CDR2 from the germline V gene are SGHTA and FQGNSA. The CDR3 runs 19 residues. Trimming removed 5 bases at V and 0 bases at J, with 26 bases between. The DNA of the CDR3 is TGTGCCAGCAGCCCTGACCGACGGCGGCTAGTGGGACGCTCCTACGAGCAGTACTTC. Its protein product is CASSPDRRRLVGRSYEQYF.

This clonotype was observed a handful of times. The chain has TRBV30 and TRBJ1-6, with D perhaps TRBD1 (5 bases). The V end lost 0 bases, the J end lost 7 bases, and 7 bases lay between the germline ends. In germline, CDR1 is GTSNPN, CDR2 SVGIG (reference sequence). This CDR3 is built from 13 residues. CDR3 coding DNA: TGTGCCTGGAGTGTACCAGGGAATTCACCCCTCCACTTT. Translating it yields CAWSVPGNSPLHF.

This clonotype was found a few times. The chain carries TRBV6-2 or TRBV6-3 and TRBJ1-5, with no clear D. Germline CDR1 reads MNHEY; CDR2 reads SVGEGT. V lost 5 bases, J lost 2 bases, and 13 bases lay in between. The length of the CDR3 is 15 residues. The CDR3 is CASSNRPVGNQPQHF. The CDR3 nucleotides read TGTGCCAGCAGTAACCGACCGGTGGGCAATCAGCCCCAGCATTTT.

The rearrangement links TRBV6-2 or TRBV6-3 to TRBJ2-5; TRBD1 matches at 7 bases. Unmatched junction bases numbered 12, after V lost 4 bases and J lost 7 bases. CDR3 length: 15 amino acids. Germline V gives CDR1 MNHEY, CDR2 SVGEGT. The CDR3 DNA sequence: TGTGCCAGCAGTTCTCGGGGACAGCAAAGAGGGACCCAGTACTTC. This translates into CASSSRGQQRGTQYF.

The genes are TRBV29-1 and TRBJ1-2; 9 bases line up with TRBD1. The CDR3 length is 14 residues. Looked up from germline, CDR1 is SQVTM and CDR2 is ANQGSEA. V was pared by 4 bases and J by 2 bases, with 5 bases of the junction left unmatched. CDR3 sequence: CSVGRDRVNYGYTF. The CDR3, as DNA: TGCAGCGTTGGCCGGGACAGGGTAAACTATGGCTACACCTTC.

This chain links TRBV28 with TRBJ2-3, with D perhaps given as TRBD1 or TRBD2 (5 bases each). The V end lost 7 bases, the J end lost 3 bases, and 11 bases lay between the germline ends. This CDR3 has 13 amino acids. CDR1 MDHEN and CDR2 SYDVKM come from the germline V gene. CDR3 in DNA: TGTGCCAGCATGAGGGGCAGGACAGATACGCAGTATTTT. Translating gives CASMRGRTDTQYF.

The gene calls are TRBV18 and TRBJ1-2, with 7 bases lining up with TRBD1. Germline assignment: CDR1 KGHSH and CDR2 LQKENI. J was trimmed by 6 bases and V by 5 bases; bases with no gene match: 6. The CDR3 spans 13 residues. Here the CDR3 reads CASSSDREDGYTF. In nucleotides, the CDR3 is TGTGCCAGCTCATCCGACAGGGAGGATGGCTACACCTTC. The variable domain in full, completed from reference TRBV18 and TRBJ1-2, reads NAGVMQNPRHLVRRRGQEARLRCSPMKGHSHVYWYRQLPEEGLKFMVYLQKENIIDESGMPKERFSAEFPKEGPSILRIQQVVRGDSAAYFCASSSDREDGYTFGSGTRLTVV.

This chain connects TRBV6-1 to TRBJ1-1; 8 bases map to TRBD1. Per the germline V gene, CDR1 is MNHNS and CDR2 is SASEGT. This CDR3 region has 15 residues. The trim removed 6 bases at V and 9 bases at J, leaving 15 bases unmatched. The CDR3 nucleotides are TGTGCCAGCAGCCTGACAGGGGTGAGGAGGACCCAAGCTTTCTTT. This encodes CASSLTGVRRTQAFF.

DNA for the CDR3: TGTGCCAGCAGTTTTTGGGGAACCACCGGAGATACGCAGTATTTT. This codes for CASSFWGTTGDTQYF. This chain joins TRBV27 and TRBJ2-3; no clear D gene. This CDR3 comprises 15 residues. From germline, CDR1 is MNHEY and CDR2 SMNVEV (reference sequence). Trimming shortened V by 3 bases and J by 5 bases, and 15 bases separated the two germline ends.

The chain recombines TRBV7-2 with TRBJ2-3, with TRBD1 as a possible D gene (5 bases). This CDR3 comprises 16 residues. V lost 3 bases, J lost 1 base, and 14 bases lay in between. Germline values: CDR1 SGHTA, CDR2 FQGNSA. The CDR3 DNA is TGTGCCAGCAGCTTTCGTGGGGCTGGTGGCACAGATACGCAGTATTTT. It is translated as CASSFRGAGGTDTQYF.

This rearrangement joins TRBV24-1 to TRBJ2-7; TRBD1 aligns across 9 bases. The CDR3 consists of 16 residues. Germline CDR1 and CDR2: KGHDR and SFDVKD. V lost 3 bases to trimming and J lost 1 base; unmatched junction nucleotides: 6. The CDR3 bases are TGTGCCACCAGTGATGCTACAGGGGGCGGTTCCTACGAGCAGTACTTC. It specifies CATSDATGGGSYEQYF.

This clonotype was detected only a few times. This rearrangement joins TRBV5-1 to TRBJ1-1; 9 nucleotides match TRBD1. Looked up from germline, CDR1 is SGHRS and CDR2 is YFSETQ. The V segment lost 3 bases and the J segment 5 bases; nucleotides outside the gene matches: 11. The CDR3 runs to 16 residues. The CDR3 DNA is TGCGCCAGCAGCTCCCTCGGGGACAGGGTCCGAACTGAAGCTTTCTTT. As protein: CASSSLGDRVRTEAFF.

The chain combines TRBV20-1 with TRBJ1-1; 7 nucleotides line up with TRBD1. J gave up 0 bases and V 5 bases, and 9 bases lay outside the gene matches. The CDR3 spans 15 residues. The germline gives CDR1 DFQATT, CDR2 SNEGSKA (reference sequence). CDR3 loop: CSAPRDRSMNTEAFF. The DNA for the CDR3 is TGCAGTGCTCCCCGGGACAGAAGCATGAACACTGAAGCTTTCTTT.

The V and J genes are TRBV27 and TRBJ2-3, with 9 bases that match TRBD2. Looked up from germline, CDR1 is MNHEY and CDR2 is SMNVEV (reference sequence). With V trimmed by 2 bases and J by 0 bases, 15 bases remained unmatched. The CDR3 length is 20 residues. The CDR3 DNA reads as TGTGCCAGCAGTTTACGGAGGGGTGGGCGCGGGAGGGATAGCACAGATACGCAGTATTTT. It yields the protein CASSLRRGGRGRDSTDTQYF.

The CDR3 here is CASSQDWQADTQYF. CDR3 bases: TGCGCCAGCAGCCAAGATTGGCAGGCAGATACGCAGTATTTT. The rearrangement links TRBV4-3 to TRBJ2-3; unclear D gene. The germline gives CDR1 LGHNA, CDR2 YSLEER. The V gene lost 0 bases and the J gene lost 4 bases, with 8 bases spanning the gap. This CDR3 region has 14 residues.

The CDR3 region is CASSPYRENTEAFF. In DNA form, the CDR3 reads TGTGCCAGCAGCCCGTACAGGGAGAACACTGAAGCTTTCTTT. The V and J genes are TRBV7-9 and TRBJ1-1, with D possibly being TRBD1 (6 bases). Trimming removed 5 bases from V and 1 base from J, with 11 bases in between. The CDR3 runs to 14 residues. CDR1 is SEHNR, CDR2 FQNEAQ, per germline (reference sequence).

The rearrangement links TRBV6-1 to TRBJ2-1; 7 positions agree with TRBD1. V trimming: 7 bases; J trimming: 8 bases; junction bases outside the gene matches: 14. CDR3 size: 15 residues. Germline lookup yields CDR1 MNHNS and CDR2 SASEGT. CDR3: CASIARDRKIDEQFF. The CDR3 bases are TGTGCCAGCATAGCCCGGGACAGAAAGATTGATGAGCAGTTCTTC.

The chain joins TRBV6-1 to TRBJ2-7; D is unresolved. Germline-derived CDR1 and CDR2 are MNHNS and SASEGT. The V end was cut by 6 bases, the J end by 0 bases, with 9 bases between. This CDR3 is built from 13 residues. CDR3 coding DNA: TGTGCCAGCAGCTTGTCCCTCTCCTACGAGCAGTACTTC. It specifies CASSLSLSYEQYF.

This chain uses TRBV29-1 with TRBJ2-3; D gene ambiguous. CDR1 SQVTM and CDR2 ANQGSEA come from the germline V gene. Trimming shortened V by 1 base and J by 2 bases, and 10 bases separated the two germline ends. The CDR3 contains 14 residues. The CDR3, as DNA: TGCAGCGTTGAAGTGGAACTGCTCACAGATACGCAGTATTTT. Amino acids: CSVEVELLTDTQYF.